A single sample gave rise to the 13 T cell receptor beta chains below, sequenced in a study of cytomegalovirus exposure and HLA in healthy donors. 60 Vbeta and 13 Jbeta primers were used in PCR. Libraries were prepared by immunoSEQ multiplex PCR; TCRdb keeps only in-frame clonotypes and omits some of them. The sample lists fewer than 110,000 clones, approximately 76% occurring once. Material for sequencing was PBMCs. All receptors come from a man aged 18 to 30 in good health and CMV-seronegative.

This clone was observed once. The CDR3 nucleotides are TGTGCCAGCTCACCGGGGCTCCAAGAGACCCAGTACTTC. Amino acids: CASSPGLQETQYF. The chain couples TRBV18 to TRBJ2-5; D might be TRBD1 (5 bases). The CDR3 totals 13 residues. V lost 3 bases and J 1 base, leaving 6 bases between the germline ends. The germline CDR1 and CDR2 sequences are KGHSH and LQKENI.

This clone was recorded a few times. V usage is TRBV14 and J usage is TRBJ1-4, with 9 bases aligning to TRBD1. CDR3 length: 15 residues. From germline, CDR1 is SGHDN and CDR2 FVKESK. Trimming removed 5 bases from V and 7 bases from J; junction bases left unmatched: 8. The CDR3 nucleotides read TGTGCCAGCAGCTCTCACAGGGGGCTTGGTGAAAAACTGTTTTTT. It is translated as CASSSHRGLGEKLFF.

The rearrangement uses TRBV7-9 and TRBJ1-1; TRBD1 aligns across 7 bases. Germline CDR1 reads SEHNR; CDR2 reads FQNEAQ (reference sequence). V shed 8 bases and J 4 bases; nucleotides not matched to a gene: 13. CDR3 length: 15 residues. The chain's CDR3 is CASVIDNTGATEAFF. The CDR3 DNA is TGTGCCAGCGTTATAGACAACACAGGGGCCACTGAAGCTTTCTTT.

The chain is built from TRBV28 and TRBJ2-3, with D maybe TRBD2 (6 bases). CDR1 is MDHEN, CDR2 SYDVKM, per germline. The CDR3 covers 14 residues. V was pared by 4 bases and J by 7 bases, with 15 bases between. CDR3 DNA sequence: TGTGCCAGCAGTTCCCCGGGAGAGGCCAATACGCAGTATTTT. Translation: CASSSPGEANTQYF.

The chain combines TRBV11-2 with TRBJ2-6, with D possibly matching TRBD1 (7 bases). CDR3 length equals 17 residues. CDR1 is SGHAT, CDR2 FQNNGV, per germline. V lost 2 bases and J 2 bases, leaving 13 bases between the germline ends. The CDR3 sequence is CASSLPRGDPGANVLTF. CDR3 coding DNA: TGTGCCAGCAGCTTACCCAGGGGGGACCCTGGGGCCAACGTCCTGACTTTC.

The chain links TRBV6-4 to TRBJ2-1; 10 positions agree with TRBD2. Germline-derived CDR1 and CDR2 are MRHNA and SNTAGT. The V gene end was trimmed by 4 bases and the J gene end by 6 bases; junction bases not matched to a gene: 9. This CDR3 spans 16 amino acids. This CDR3 reads CASSGQIAGGTNEQFF. CDR3 nucleotide sequence: TGTGCCAGCAGTGGCCAAATAGCGGGGGGCACCAATGAGCAGTTCTTC.

This chain links TRBV12-5 with TRBJ1-5; D is ambiguous. The CDR3 extends over 14 amino acids. CDR1 LGHNT and CDR2 FRNRAP come from the germline V gene. Trimming stripped 0 bases from V and 6 bases from J, with 9 bases between. CDR3 nucleotides: TGTGCTAGTGGTTTGGTAAGAGCTGGTCAGCCCCAGCATTTT. Amino acids: CASGLVRAGQPQHF.

V and J are TRBV12-5 and TRBJ2-3; TRBD1 agrees at 8 bases. The CDR3 has 13 amino acids. From germline, CDR1 is LGHNT and CDR2 FRNRAP. Germline trimming cut 5 bases from V and 6 bases from J; bases unmatched to any gene: 4. This chain's CDR3 is CASGTDRADTQYF. DNA for the CDR3: TGTGCTAGTGGTACGGACAGGGCTGATACGCAGTATTTT.

About this clone: One end of the junction does not line up with germline, which may come from a read error. The V call is TRBV15, the J call TRBJ2-1; a weak D match, TRBD2 (7 bases). Germline V gene data show CDR1 as LNHNV and CDR2 as YYDKDF (reference sequence). The CDR3 extends over 15 amino acids. CDR3 residues: CTTSRTRGLGNEQFF. For the CDR3, the DNA is TGTACCACCAGCAGGACGCGGGGGCTTGGCAATGAGCAGTTCTTC.

In this sample, this clone turned up once. The chain carries TRBV5-6 and TRBJ2-5, with a tentative D call TRBD1 (6 bases). The CDR3 extends over 15 amino acids. Trimming removed 7 bases from V and 7 bases from J, with 23 bases in between. CDR1 and CDR2 from the germline V gene are SGHDT and YYEEEE. CDR3 amino acids: CASGKDRGRLLTQYF. The CDR3 DNA reads as TGTGCCAGCGGCAAGGACAGAGGGAGACTACTGACCCAGTACTTC.

The J gene is TRBJ1-1, the V gene TRBV7-9; unclear D gene. The V gene's germline CDR1 is SEHNR and CDR2 FQNEAQ (reference sequence). This CDR3 is 18 amino acids long. Trimming stripped 3 bases from V and 5 bases from J, with 25 bases between. This CDR3 reads CASSFHSGLPTELTEAFF. The CDR3 coding sequence is TGTGCCAGCAGCTTTCATAGCGGTCTCCCCACCGAACTGACTGAAGCTTTCTTT.

The table lists this clone with a few counts. The V call is TRBV2, the J call TRBJ2-2; a possible D gene is TRBD2 (6 bases). V lost 10 bases, J lost 4 bases, and 13 bases lay in between. The germline V gene encodes CDR1 SNHLY and CDR2 FYNNEI. The CDR3 loop spans 13 amino acids. Written as DNA, the CDR3 is TGTGCCACCGCCGGGAGACTCACCGGGGAGCTGTTTTTT. It is translated as CATAGRLTGELFF.

This chain connects TRBV4-1 to TRBJ2-7, with 12 bases fitting TRBD2. Germline-derived CDR1 and CDR2 are MGHRA and YSYEKL. This CDR3 comprises 15 residues. Trimming cost V 4 bases and J 7 bases; bases outside gene matches: 8. This CDR3 is CASSLRASGGGEQYF. The CDR3 DNA sequence: TGCGCCAGCAGCCTACGCGCTAGCGGGGGGGGTGAGCAGTACTTC.